This T cell receptor (beta chain) is from a study of blood T cells in healthy people across ages. Overall study context: Template switching picked up about one barcoded beta molecule for each two T cells.

The germline gives CDR1 SGDLS, CDR2 YYNGEE. Trimming took 3 bases from V and 7 from J; bases not matched to a gene: 17. The CDR3 loop spans 17 amino acids. Primed by a sample-barcoded 5' primer and a J-beta primer mix, a second PCR proceeded for about 6 to 12 cycles. Using its own MiXCR run on the 5' RACE reads, TCRdb lists one record per CDR3 protein. The sample carries approximately 1,000,000 distinct CDR3 sequences, more than 40% recorded once. Study-wide results and caveats: There was no known CMV status for donors, so expanded clonotype changes were possibly confounded. Total diversity from one million sequenced T cells was likely underestimated.

Worth noting for this clonotype: No antigen is known for it. This may arise from a read error, as a much more abundant clone is one base away.

The sequence derives from a woman aged 60-70 years in good health. The material sequenced was blood. The chain employs TRBV9 and TRBJ2-7, with 9 bases identical to TRBD1. The CDR3 reads CASSANPGTGKNDEQYF. As DNA, the CDR3 is TGTGCCAGCAGCGCCAACCCCGGGACAGGGAAAAATGATGAGCAGTACTTC.